This T cell receptor beta chain was recovered during a study of OX40 agonist ivuxolimab in advanced cancers. Background on the study: A diagnosis of hepatocellular carcinoma, melanoma, renal cell or head and neck cancer was present in dose-escalation patients.

Germline V lookup: CDR1 MNHNS, CDR2 SASEGT. Between the trimmed V and J ends, which lost 8 bases and 5 bases, there was a span of 12 bases. There are 12 residues in the CDR3. It was autoimmune disease history or systemic immunosuppression that excluded patients. General study points: CD4+ and CD8+ T cells in blood underwent clonal expansion by week 6 at 0.1 to 3.0 mg/kg. On average, a greater number of expanded clones characterised CD8+ T cells relative to CD4+.

Profiling relied on immunoSEQ multiplex PCR, and the TCRdb table lists in-frame clones only, not all of them. Of fewer than 45,000 clones listed, around 89% are singletons. Regarding this clone: Its antigen remains unknown.

The V and J genes are TRBV6-1 and TRBJ1-2; a possible D gene is TRBD1 (5 bases). The clonotype was recovered from an adult with an advanced solid tumor such as melanoma, head and neck, liver or kidney cancer. The sequencing here drew on CD4+ or CD8+ T cells sorted from blood, taken in a trial of the OX40 agonist ivuxolimab. CDR3 sequence reads: CASRGHQYGYTF. CDR3 in DNA: TGTGCCAGCCGAGGACATCAATATGGCTACACCTTC.